These T cell receptor beta chains were read from a single sample in a study of blood T cell repertoires in COVID-19. Libraries were prepared by immunoSEQ multiplex PCR; TCRdb keeps only in-frame clonotypes and omits some of them. This sample has more than 150,000 clones, with 70% to 90% found just once. Sequencing was performed on peripheral blood. The source is a man aged 60-69 years with COVID-19, enrolled during active disease. Each CDR3 is given with its conserved first and last residue. A D gene is named only where the DNA matches it firmly. Where a row states a size, it is once, few, many or the class of an expanded clone; other rows omit it.

abundance: NA
v_gene: TRBV3-1/TRBV3-2
j_gene: TRBJ2-2
d_gene: NA
CDR3aa: CASSPRADRAGELFF
CDR3nt: TGTGCCAGCAGCCCGAGGGCAGATCGTGCCGGGGAGCTGTTTTTT

abundance: NA
v_gene: TRBV21-1
j_gene: TRBJ2-7
d_gene: NA
CDR3aa: CASSEGAVYEQYF
CDR3nt: TGTGCCAGCAGCGAGGGGGCGGTGTACGAGCAGTACTTC

abundance: once
v_gene: TRBV27
j_gene: TRBJ1-1
d_gene: TRBD1
CDR3aa: CASRTRTGPIDTEAFF
CDR3nt: TGTGCCAGCAGAACCAGGACAGGACCGATAGACACTGAAGCTTTCTTT

abundance: NA
v_gene: TRBV19
j_gene: TRBJ1-1
d_gene: NA
CDR3aa: CASIPSTHYMNTEAFF
CDR3nt: TGTGCCAGTATCCCCTCCACACACTACATGAACACTGAAGCTTTCTTT

abundance: once
v_gene: TRBV6-4
j_gene: TRBJ1-1
d_gene: NA
CDR3aa: CASSDSRDTEAFF
CDR3nt: TGTGCCAGCAGTGACTCCCGTGACACTGAAGCTTTCTTT

abundance: NA
v_gene: TRBV2
j_gene: TRBJ2-2
d_gene: TRBD2
CDR3aa: CASEVGGITGELFF
CDR3nt: TGTGCCAGCGAGGTGGGGGGGATCACCGGGGAGCTGTTTTTT

abundance: NA
v_gene: TRBV7-2
j_gene: TRBJ1-1
d_gene: TRBD1
CDR3aa: CASSIPGQLEAFF
CDR3nt: TGTGCCAGCAGCATACCGGGACAGCTCGAAGCTTTCTTT

abundance: few
v_gene: TRBV6-1
j_gene: TRBJ1-1
d_gene: NA
CDR3aa: CASSEIPGEANTEAFF
CDR3nt: TGTGCCAGCAGTGAAATCCCCGGGGAGGCGAACACTGAAGCTTTCTTT

abundance: NA
v_gene: TRBV7-9
j_gene: TRBJ1-6
d_gene: NA
CDR3aa: CASSLGAQDGHSPLHF
CDR3nt: TGTGCCAGCAGCTTAGGAGCTCAGGATGGGCATTCACCCCTCCACTTT

abundance: NA
v_gene: TRBV5-4
j_gene: TRBJ1-2
d_gene: NA
CDR3aa: CATRPQGGYGYTF
CDR3nt: TGTGCCACCAGGCCACAGGGTGGCTATGGCTACACCTTC

abundance: NA
v_gene: TRBV27
j_gene: TRBJ2-7
d_gene: NA
CDR3aa: CASSPNRQTYEQYF
CDR3nt: TGTGCCAGCAGTCCAAATCGACAGACTTACGAGCAGTACTTC

abundance: NA
v_gene: TRBV5-4
j_gene: TRBJ1-1
d_gene: NA
CDR3aa: CASSFRDTEAFF
CDR3nt: TGTGCCAGCAGCTTCCGGGACACTGAAGCTTTCTTT

abundance: NA
v_gene: TRBV5-4
j_gene: TRBJ2-1
d_gene: NA
CDR3aa: CASSYSGEEQFF
CDR3nt: TGTGCCAGCAGCTACTCAGGGGAGGAGCAGTTCTTC

abundance: NA
v_gene: TRBV11-1
j_gene: TRBJ2-1
d_gene: NA
CDR3aa: CASSPETSYNEQFF
CDR3nt: TGTGCCAGCAGCCCTGAGACTAGCTACAATGAGCAGTTCTTC

abundance: NA
v_gene: TRBV6-5
j_gene: TRBJ1-2
d_gene: TRBD1
CDR3aa: CASSYIAGGSYGYTF
CDR3nt: TGTGCCAGCAGTTACATCGCAGGGGGCTCATATGGCTACACCTTC

abundance: NA
v_gene: TRBV27
j_gene: TRBJ2-1
d_gene: NA
CDR3aa: CASSLRQNNEQFF
CDR3nt: TGTGCCAGCAGTTTACGACAAAACAATGAGCAGTTCTTC

abundance: NA
v_gene: TRBV28
j_gene: TRBJ2-5
d_gene: NA
CDR3aa: CASTESQETQYF
CDR3nt: TGTGCCAGCACAGAAAGTCAAGAGACCCAGTACTTC

abundance: NA
v_gene: TRBV28
j_gene: TRBJ1-6
d_gene: TRBD1
CDR3aa: CAYRGTNSPLHF
CDR3nt: TGTGCCTACAGGGGGACTAATTCACCCCTCCACTTT

abundance: NA
v_gene: TRBV24-1
j_gene: TRBJ1-3
d_gene: NA
CDR3aa: CATMIMPAGNTIYF
CDR3nt: TGTGCCACCATGATTATGCCGGCTGGAAACACCATATATTTT

abundance: NA
v_gene: TRBV7-9
j_gene: TRBJ2-7
d_gene: TRBD1
CDR3aa: CASSSTPGQSSYEQYF
CDR3nt: TGTGCCAGCAGCTCCACCCCGGGACAGTCCTCCTACGAGCAGTACTTC

abundance: NA
v_gene: TRBV6-5
j_gene: TRBJ1-5
d_gene: NA
CDR3aa: CASSYTGQGQPQHF
CDR3nt: TGTGCCAGCAGTTATACCGGGCAGGGTCAGCCCCAGCATTTT

abundance: NA
v_gene: TRBV28
j_gene: TRBJ1-6
d_gene: NA
CDR3aa: CASSLSLRLIQPLHF
CDR3nt: TGTGCCAGCAGTTTATCATTGAGACTAATTCAGCCCCTCCACTTT

abundance: NA
v_gene: TRBV5-1
j_gene: TRBJ2-6
d_gene: NA
CDR3aa: CASSLQGPRSGANVLTF
CDR3nt: TGCGCCAGCAGCTTGCAGGGTCCCCGCTCTGGGGCCAACGTCCTGACTTTC

abundance: NA
v_gene: TRBV6-5
j_gene: TRBJ1-1
d_gene: NA
CDR3aa: CASSPRGNTEAFF
CDR3nt: TGTGCCAGCAGCCCCCGGGGGAACACTGAAGCTTTCTTT

abundance: NA
v_gene: TRBV18
j_gene: TRBJ1-6
d_gene: TRBD1
CDR3aa: CASSPGTGDSPLHF
CDR3nt: TGTGCCAGCTCACCCGGGACAGGGGATTCACCCCTCCACTTT

abundance: NA
v_gene: TRBV25-1
j_gene: TRBJ2-5
d_gene: TRBD1
CDR3aa: CASKGQGEETQYF
CDR3nt: TGTGCCAGCAAGGGACAGGGGGAAGAGACCCAGTACTTC

abundance: NA
v_gene: TRBV6-1
j_gene: TRBJ1-2
d_gene: NA
CDR3aa: CASSATGTNYGYTF
CDR3nt: TGTGCCAGCAGCGCTACAGGGACTAACTATGGCTACACCTTC

abundance: NA
v_gene: TRBV6-6
j_gene: TRBJ2-7
d_gene: NA
CDR3aa: CASSLALGKKYEQYF
CDR3nt: TGTGCCAGCAGTTTAGCTTTAGGCAAGAAGTACGAGCAGTACTTC

abundance: NA
v_gene: TRBV6-5
j_gene: TRBJ1-5
d_gene: TRBD1
CDR3aa: CASIWTGDSNQPQHF
CDR3nt: TGTGCCAGCATCTGGACAGGAGATAGCAATCAGCCCCAGCATTTT

abundance: NA
v_gene: TRBV6-2/TRBV6-3
j_gene: TRBJ1-1
d_gene: NA
CDR3aa: CASSYFLEAFF
CDR3nt: TGTGCCAGCAGTTACTTTCTTGAAGCTTTCTTT

abundance: NA
v_gene: TRBV18
j_gene: TRBJ1-5
d_gene: NA
CDR3aa: CASSPDRLNQPQHF
CDR3nt: TGTGCCAGCTCACCAGACAGACTCAATCAGCCCCAGCATTTT

abundance: few
v_gene: TRBV19
j_gene: TRBJ1-5
d_gene: TRBD1
CDR3aa: CASGSGTGIDQPQHF
CDR3nt: TGTGCCAGTGGATCCGGGACAGGGATTGATCAGCCCCAGCATTTT

abundance: NA
v_gene: TRBV6-6
j_gene: TRBJ1-2
d_gene: TRBD1
CDR3aa: CASSSTGGATGYTF
CDR3nt: TGTGCCAGCAGTTCAACAGGGGGCGCGACTGGCTACACCTTC

abundance: NA
v_gene: TRBV7-2
j_gene: TRBJ1-4
d_gene: NA
CDR3aa: CASSVWGATNEKLFF
CDR3nt: TGTGCCAGCAGTGTGTGGGGGGCAACTAATGAAAAACTGTTTTTT

abundance: NA
v_gene: TRBV10-3
j_gene: TRBJ1-2
d_gene: NA
CDR3aa: CAIRLESNYGYTF
CDR3nt: TGTGCCATCAGGTTGGAGTCTAACTATGGCTACACCTTC

abundance: NA
v_gene: TRBV11-2
j_gene: TRBJ1-1
d_gene: NA
CDR3aa: CASSLDRVGTEAFF
CDR3nt: TGTGCCAGCAGCTTAGATCGGGTGGGCACTGAAGCTTTCTTT

abundance: NA
v_gene: TRBV7-3
j_gene: TRBJ2-2
d_gene: TRBD1
CDR3aa: CASSSRQGAGGELFF
CDR3nt: TGTGCCAGCAGCTCCAGACAGGGGGCGGGCGGGGAGCTGTTTTTT

abundance: few
v_gene: TRBV9
j_gene: TRBJ1-6
d_gene: NA
CDR3aa: CASRATGLRSPLHF
CDR3nt: TGTGCCAGCAGGGCTACGGGTTTGAGGTCACCCCTCCACTTT

abundance: NA
v_gene: TRBV11-3
j_gene: TRBJ1-1
d_gene: NA
CDR3aa: CASSLPPGTGQNTEAFF
CDR3nt: TGTGCCAGCAGCTTACCCCCGGGCACAGGCCAGAACACTGAAGCTTTCTTT

abundance: NA
v_gene: TRBV4-2
j_gene: TRBJ1-1
d_gene: TRBD1
CDR3aa: CASSQDGTGDLEAFF
CDR3nt: TGTGCCAGCAGCCAAGATGGGACAGGGGACCTTGAAGCTTTCTTT

abundance: NA
v_gene: TRBV27
j_gene: TRBJ2-7
d_gene: TRBD2
CDR3aa: CASSLQTLAGGQQYF
CDR3nt: TGTGCCAGCAGTCTCCAAACCTTAGCGGGAGGGCAGCAGTACTTC

abundance: NA
v_gene: TRBV6-1
j_gene: TRBJ1-1
d_gene: NA
CDR3aa: CASSEPRGGAFF
CDR3nt: TGTGCCAGCAGTGAGCCACGAGGGGGAGCTTTCTTT

abundance: NA
v_gene: TRBV9
j_gene: TRBJ2-5
d_gene: NA
CDR3aa: CASSVALGQGQETQYF
CDR3nt: TGTGCCAGCAGCGTAGCCCTTGGCCAGGGCCAAGAGACCCAGTACTTC

abundance: NA
v_gene: TRBV7-2
j_gene: TRBJ2-1
d_gene: NA
CDR3aa: CASSLLQGGTNEQFF
CDR3nt: TGTGCCAGCAGCTTACTGCAAGGCGGGACCAATGAGCAGTTCTTC

abundance: NA
v_gene: TRBV6-6
j_gene: TRBJ1-4
d_gene: NA
CDR3aa: CASSYVTGNEKLFF
CDR3nt: TGTGCCAGCAGTTACGTAACAGGGAACGAAAAACTGTTTTTT

abundance: NA
v_gene: TRBV13
j_gene: TRBJ2-5
d_gene: NA
CDR3aa: CASSLGSGRETQYF
CDR3nt: TGTGCCAGCAGCTTAGGCTCAGGGAGGGAGACCCAGTACTTC

abundance: NA
v_gene: TRBV3-1/TRBV3-2
j_gene: TRBJ1-2
d_gene: TRBD1
CDR3aa: CASSQGRTGFNYGYTF
CDR3nt: TGTGCCAGCAGCCAGGGGCGGACAGGGTTTAACTATGGCTACACCTTC

abundance: NA
v_gene: TRBV28
j_gene: TRBJ2-3
d_gene: TRBD2
CDR3aa: CASSLWGGGSDTQYF
CDR3nt: TGTGCCAGCAGTTTATGGGGCGGGGGGTCAGATACGCAGTATTTT

abundance: NA
v_gene: TRBV19
j_gene: TRBJ1-1
d_gene: NA
CDR3aa: CASREGGSDEAFF
CDR3nt: TGTGCCAGTAGGGAAGGGGGTTCGGATGAAGCTTTCTTT

abundance: NA
v_gene: TRBV11-2
j_gene: TRBJ2-3
d_gene: NA
CDR3aa: CASSLSYSTDTQYF
CDR3nt: TGTGCCAGCAGCTTAAGCTATAGCACAGATACGCAGTATTTT

abundance: NA
v_gene: TRBV7-9
j_gene: TRBJ1-3
d_gene: NA
CDR3aa: CAEENQDTIYF
CDR3nt: TGTGCCGAAGAGAACCAGGACACCATATATTTT